These T cell receptor beta chains were read from a single sample in a study of shared clonotypes between healthy human individuals. Using immunoSEQ multiplex PCR, the repertoire was profiled, and TCRdb retains in-frame clones only, with some absent. The repertoire holds hundreds of thousands of clones, with under 80% as singletons. Material for sequencing was memory CD4+ T cells sorted from blood. The receptors were gathered from a woman aged 25 to 45 in good health. CDR3s include the opening cysteine and the closing phenylalanine or tryptophan. D genes are given only for firm matches. Not all rows give a size; the values are once, few, many and, for expanded clones, a class.

CDR3 DNA	CDR3 protein	clone size	V gene	J gene	D gene
TGTGCCAGCAGCTTAGGGGCTGCGTTGGGTACAGATACGCAGTATTTT	CASSLGAALGTDTQYF	-	TRBV11-2	TRBJ2-3	-
TGTGCCAGCAGCTCCGACAGGGGAGGTGAAAAACTGTTTTTT	CASSSDRGGEKLFF	once	TRBV7-2	TRBJ1-4	TRBD1
TGCGCCAGCAGCCTAGACGGGGCCTCGTACGAGCAGTACTTC	CASSLDGASYEQYF	few	TRBV5-1	TRBJ2-7	-
TGTGCCAGCAGCCCCGTAGCCGTTCGGGGCTACAATGAGCAGTTCTTC	CASSPVAVRGYNEQFF	-	TRBV7-3	TRBJ2-1	-
TGTGCCAGCAGTGTAAGTCTTAACCGGGGGAATGAGCAGTTCTTC	CASSVSLNRGNEQFF	many	TRBV2	TRBJ2-1	-
TGTGCCTGGAGTTTCCGGGACAGGGATGGTACTGAAGCTTTCTTT	CAWSFRDRDGTEAFF	-	TRBV30	TRBJ1-1	TRBD1
TGTGCCAGCAGTTTAACAGGGGGCACAGATACGCAGTATTTT	CASSLTGGTDTQYF	-	TRBV6-6	TRBJ2-3	TRBD1
TGTGCCAGCAGTTTCGGTTACTATGGCTACACCTTC	CASSFGYYGYTF	-	TRBV28	TRBJ1-2	-
TGTGCCAGTAGCAGGACAGGGCTTGGGTACGAGCAGTACTTC	CASSRTGLGYEQYF	-	TRBV19	TRBJ2-7	TRBD1
TGTGCCAGCAGCTTGGCCTCAATGGGCTCCTACAATGAGCAGTTCTTC	CASSLASMGSYNEQFF	-	TRBV5-4	TRBJ2-1	-
TGTGCCAGCAGCTTAGAAGCGGGAGGCGGCACAGATACGCAGTATTTT	CASSLEAGGGTDTQYF	-	TRBV7-6	TRBJ2-3	TRBD2
TGTGCCAGTAGTATTACGGGACAGGGGAGACAGTATGGCTACACCTTC	CASSITGQGRQYGYTF	-	TRBV19	TRBJ1-2	TRBD1
TGTGCCAGCAGTTACCCCAGTGACAGCATGGAGACCCAGTACTTC	CASSYPSDSMETQYF	-	TRBV6-6	TRBJ2-5	-
TGTGCCAGCAGCTTAGGCAGGGGGGGTCAAAATGAGCAGTTCTTC	CASSLGRGGQNEQFF	few	TRBV7-6	TRBJ2-1	-
TGTGCCAGCTCACCAATGGGAAAATCAGATACGCAGTATTTT	CASSPMGKSDTQYF	-	TRBV18	TRBJ2-3	-
TGCGCCAGCAGCCGGACAGGGGGACTCACTGAAGCTTTCTTT	CASSRTGGLTEAFF	-	TRBV5-1	TRBJ1-1	TRBD1
TGCGCCAGCAGCTTGTTCCTAGCGGTATACAATGAGCAGTTCTTC	CASSLFLAVYNEQFF	-	TRBV5-1	TRBJ2-1	TRBD2
TGTGCCACCAGCAGAGTTAGTGGGACTATCTCCTACGAGCAGTACTTC	CATSRVSGTISYEQYF	few	TRBV15	TRBJ2-7	TRBD2
TGTGCCAGCAGCCCTGGCCTAGCGGGAGGGTCCGATACGCAGTATTTT	CASSPGLAGGSDTQYF	-	TRBV9	TRBJ2-3	TRBD2
TGTGCCAGTAGTATTTACGGGACTTCGGGCAGCCTGTACGAGCAGTACTTC	CASSIYGTSGSLYEQYF	-	TRBV19	TRBJ2-7	-
TGCGCCAGCAGCTTGCCGGGAATTGAAGCTTTCTTT	CASSLPGIEAFF	-	TRBV5-1	TRBJ1-1	-
TGTGCCAGCAGCTCGTTGACTAGTTCGACCTACAATGAGCAGTTCTTC	CASSSLTSSTYNEQFF	-	TRBV11-2	TRBJ2-1	-
TGTGCCATCCAGGGGTTAACTGCTGGGGCCAACGTCCTGACTTTC	CAIQGLTAGANVLTF	-	TRBV6-1	TRBJ2-6	-
TGTGCCAGCAGCTTCCCTATCCGGCGGGGGGGGAGTGAGCAGTTCTTC	CASSFPIRRGGSEQFF	-	TRBV7-8	TRBJ2-1	TRBD2
TGTGCCAGTAGTATAGAGGGCCTAGCGGGATCAGAGACCCAGTACTTC	CASSIEGLAGSETQYF	-	TRBV19	TRBJ2-5	TRBD2
TGTGCCAGCAGTGGAGGCCTAGCGGCGAACACCGGGGAGCTGTTTTTT	CASSGGLAANTGELFF	many	TRBV25-1	TRBJ2-2	TRBD2
TGCGCCAGCAGCTCCGGACTAGCGGGCGAGCAAGAGACCCAGTACTTC	CASSSGLAGEQETQYF	-	TRBV5-1	TRBJ2-5	TRBD2
TGTGCCAGCAGTTGGCTCGGGGCAGATACGCAGTATTTT	CASSWLGADTQYF	-	TRBV6-6	TRBJ2-3	-
TGCGCCAGCAGCTTCGGACCCCACGGATACGAGCAGTACTTC	CASSFGPHGYEQYF	-	TRBV5-1	TRBJ2-7	-
TGTGCCACCAGCAGAGACGGGAGGACGGGAGAGACTGAAGCTTTCTTT	CATSRDGRTGETEAFF	-	TRBV15	TRBJ1-1	-
TGTGCCAGCAGCCTTAGGAACAATCAGCCCCAGCATTTT	CASSLRNNQPQHF	-	TRBV6-1	TRBJ1-5	-
TGCGCCAGCAGCCAAATAGGACTAACCCGCGTCCAGTACTTC	CASSQIGLTRVQYF	-	TRBV4-1	TRBJ2-4	-
TGTGCCAGCTCACCACCGACGACAAGTAAAGAGACCCAGTACTTC	CASSPPTTSKETQYF	-	TRBV18	TRBJ2-5	-
TGTGCCAGCAGCCTGCAGCCGTTACTAGCCAAAAACATTCAGTACTTC	CASSLQPLLAKNIQYF	-	TRBV7-2	TRBJ2-4	-
TGTGCCAGCAGCCTCCTAGGGATCGGCACAGATACGCAGTATTTT	CASSLLGIGTDTQYF	-	TRBV11-2	TRBJ2-3	-
TGTGCCAGCAGTTTACCGGGACGGACGCAGTATTTT	CASSLPGRTQYF	-	TRBV28	TRBJ2-3	-
TGTGCCAGCAGTTATTGGGACAGCGAGAGCACAGATACGCAGTATTTT	CASSYWDSESTDTQYF	-	TRBV28	TRBJ2-3	TRBD1
TGTGCCAGTAGTACCGACAGGATAGAGACCCAGTACTTC	CASSTDRIETQYF	-	TRBV19	TRBJ2-5	-
TGTGCCAGCAGTTTAATACAGGGTAGTTACTACGAGCAGTACTTC	CASSLIQGSYYEQYF	-	TRBV28	TRBJ2-7	-
TGTGCCAGCAGCACCGGGAGCTACCTAGCCAAAAACATTCAGTACTTC	CASSTGSYLAKNIQYF	-	TRBV6-6	TRBJ2-4	-
TGTGCCAGCAGAGGACATGAGCCCTACAATGAGCAGTTCTTC	CASRGHEPYNEQFF	-	TRBV7-2	TRBJ2-1	-
TGTGCCAGCACCCCGGGGGTGGCAGATACGCAGTATTTT	CASTPGVADTQYF	-	TRBV28	TRBJ2-3	-
TGCGCCAGCAGCTTGGAAGGGGGATTGACTGAAGCTTTCTTT	CASSLEGGLTEAFF	-	TRBV5-1	TRBJ1-1	-
TGTGCCACGGGTGGAGGGAACTACGAGCAGTACTTC	CATGGGNYEQYF	-	TRBV25-1	TRBJ2-7	-
TGCAGCGTTGAACAGGATTTCAACACTGAAGCTTTCTTT	CSVEQDFNTEAFF	few	TRBV29-1	TRBJ1-1	-
TGTGCCAGCAGCAGCGCAGGAGAGGGGTCCTACGAGCAGTACTTC	CASSSAGEGSYEQYF	-	TRBV28	TRBJ2-7	-
TGTGCCAGCAGCTTAGCGCTCGGGACGCAGTTCTTC	CASSLALGTQFF	-	TRBV11-1	TRBJ2-1	-